The rows below give T cell receptor beta chains drawn from one sample of a study of blood T cells in healthy people across ages. MiXCR, run by TCRdb on the 5' RACE reads, gives a single entry per CDR3 protein. The sample shows more than 800,000 distinct CDR3 sequences, 29% of them seen only once. Sequencing used blood. The receptors stem from a woman over 75 in good health. CDR3s include the opening cysteine and the closing phenylalanine or tryptophan. The D gene is left open where the match is weak. Size values are once, few and many counts, or a class for expanded clones, and some rows have none.

>TRBV20-1|.|many|TRBJ2-7
CSATRDADEQYF
TGCAGTGCCACTCGGGACGCCGACGAGCAGTACTTC
>TRBV5-1|TRBD1|few|TRBJ1-1
CASSKDRVIGEAFF
TGCGCCAGCAGCAAGGACAGGGTAATCGGTGAAGCTTTCTTT
>TRBV7-6|.|.|TRBJ2-5
CGTSKETQYF
TGTGGGACGTCGAAAGAGACCCAGTACTTC
>TRBV18|.|.|TRBJ1-5
CASSPGGSGNQPQHF
TGTGCCAGCTCACCGGGAGGGAGCGGCAATCAGCCCCAGCATTTT
>TRBV10-3|TRBD1|.|TRBJ2-7
CAISPDRARYEQYF
TGTGCCATCAGTCCCGACAGGGCACGATACGAGCAGTACTTC
>TRBV29-1|.|many|TRBJ1-2
CSVEDRGPERYGYTF
TGCAGCGTTGAAGATCGAGGCCCGGAAAGATACGGCTACACCTTC
>TRBV7-9|.|few|TRBJ2-3
CASSHDTYSTDTQYF
TGTGCCAGCAGTCATGACACCTATTCCACAGATACGCAGTATTTT
>TRBV27|.|many|TRBJ2-1
CASNKRNTYNEQFF
TGTGCCAGCAACAAACGGAACACCTACAATGAGCAGTTCTTC
>TRBV20-1|.|many|TRBJ1-5
CSVPTYRGASNQPQHF
TGCAGTGTCCCGACATATAGAGGGGCCAGCAATCAGCCCCAGCATTTT
>TRBV28|TRBD1|many|TRBJ2-5
CASSAVTGGTQYF
TGTGCCAGCAGTGCTGTGACAGGGGGGACCCAGTACTTC
>TRBV3-1|TRBD1|many|TRBJ2-5
CASSSPLRTGRETQYF
TGTGCCAGCAGCTCCCCCCTCAGGACAGGGAGGGAGACCCAGTACTTC
>TRBV7-2|TRBD1|many|TRBJ1-6
CASSQTTGISSPLHF
TGTGCCAGCAGCCAAACGACAGGGATAAGTTCACCCCTCCACTTT
>TRBV7-3|TRBD2|.|TRBJ2-5
CASSLGTSWEETQYF
TGTGCCAGCAGCCTCGGGACTAGCTGGGAAGAGACCCAGTACTTC
>TRBV12-3/TRBV12-4|TRBD2|.|TRBJ2-3
CASTRGSSGGLADVQYF
TGTGCCAGCACCCGAGGGAGTAGCGGGGGGCTAGCAGATGTGCAATATTTT
>TRBV9|TRBD2|.|TRBJ2-1
CASSVAGTSGATEQFF
TGTGCCAGCAGCGTAGCCGGGACTAGCGGGGCTACGGAGCAGTTCTTC
>TRBV20-1|TRBD2|many|TRBJ2-1
CSAGDVERGRGEQFF
TGCAGTGCTGGCGACGTCGAGCGGGGACGAGGTGAGCAGTTCTTC
>TRBV3-1|.|.|TRBJ2-3
CASSPMLSTDTQYF
TGTGCCAGCAGCCCGATGCTTAGCACAGATACGCAGTATTTT
>TRBV28|.|many|TRBJ2-7
CASTRDVSYEQYF
TGTGCCAGCACCCGGGACGTCTCCTACGAGCAGTACTTC
>TRBV5-1|.|.|TRBJ2-7
CASSNTGIRYYEQYF
TGCGCCAGCAGCAATACAGGGATCCGATACTACGAGCAGTACTTC
>TRBV18|TRBD1|.|TRBJ1-5
CASSPGAGGQPQHF
TGTGCCAGCTCCCCCGGGGCAGGGGGTCAGCCCCAGCATTTT
>TRBV3-1|TRBD2|few|TRBJ2-1
CASSHQRGGRNEQFF
TGTGCCAGCAGCCACCAGCGGGGGGGCCGGAATGAGCAGTTCTTC
>TRBV7-2|.|many|TRBJ2-5
CASSVVGGGRQETQYF
TGTGCCAGCAGCGTAGTCGGTGGGGGGCGGCAAGAGACCCAGTACTTC
>TRBV7-9|TRBD2|many|TRBJ2-5
CASSLWTTSRGETQYF
TGTGCCAGCAGCTTATGGACGACTAGCCGGGGAGAGACCCAGTACTTC
>TRBV4-3|.|.|TRBJ1-1
CASSQDPGTEAFF
TGCGCCAGCAGCCAAGATCCCGGGACTGAAGCTTTCTTT
>TRBV28|TRBD1|.|TRBJ2-3
CASSSHRDRRTDTQYF
TGTGCCAGCAGTTCTCACCGGGACAGACGCACAGATACGCAGTATTTT
>TRBV3-1|.|.|TRBJ1-1
CASSLSARLHMEAFF
TGTGCCAGCAGCCTCTCGGCTCGGCTGCACATGGAAGCTTTCTTT
>TRBV28|TRBD1|few|TRBJ2-5
CASKGTGTGILGQYF
TGTGCCAGCAAGGGGACCGGGACAGGTATATTAGGGCAGTACTTC
>TRBV7-2|.|many|TRBJ2-5
CASSLAGPQETQYF
TGTGCCAGCAGCTTAGCGGGGCCCCAAGAGACCCAGTACTTC
>TRBV3-1|.|few|TRBJ1-5
CASSQAGTNNQPQHF
TGTGCCAGCAGCCAAGCCGGGACGAACAATCAGCCCCAGCATTTT
>TRBV4-3|TRBD1|many|TRBJ2-6
CASSRQGVAGANVLTF
TGCGCCAGCAGCCGACAGGGGGTAGCTGGGGCCAACGTCCTGACTTTC
>TRBV14|.|few|TRBJ1-2
CASSQLEGYGYTF
TGTGCCAGCAGCCAACTCGAAGGCTATGGCTACACCTTC
>TRBV20-1|.|.|TRBJ2-3
CSADPLGADTQYF
TGCAGTGCTGATCCCTTGGGGGCAGATACGCAGTATTTT
>TRBV7-2|.|many|TRBJ2-1
CASSLTLAEQFF
TGTGCCAGCAGCTTAACCCTGGCTGAGCAGTTCTTC
>TRBV27|TRBD2|many|TRBJ2-5
CASSSPGGRGKTQYF
TGTGCCAGCAGTTCCCCCGGGGGGAGAGGAAAGACCCAGTACTTC
>TRBV18|.|many|TRBJ2-3
CASSPTDVRYTDTQYF
TGTGCCAGCTCACCCACGGACGTACGCTACACAGATACGCAGTATTTT
>TRBV7-2|.|.|TRBJ2-5
CASSLKGLRETQYF
TGTGCCAGCAGCTTAAAGGGGTTGAGGGAGACCCAGTACTTC
>TRBV20-1|.|.|TRBJ1-5
CSAMRDTSLGPQHF
TGCAGTGCTATGAGGGACACTTCCTTAGGGCCCCAGCATTTT
>TRBV7-8|.|.|TRBJ1-5
CASSLSEGNQPQHF
TGTGCCAGCAGCCTCAGTGAGGGCAATCAGCCCCAGCATTTT
>TRBV7-2|TRBD1|many|TRBJ1-5
CASSLGRRQGVNQPQHF
TGTGCCAGCAGCTTAGGCAGGAGACAGGGGGTCAATCAGCCCCAGCATTTT
>TRBV2|.|many|TRBJ2-1
CASSVQLASYNEQFF
TGTGCCAGCAGTGTACAGCTTGCCTCCTACAATGAGCAGTTCTTC
>TRBV27|.|few|TRBJ2-3
CASNLALLSTDTQYF
TGTGCCAGCAACCTCGCCTTGCTTAGCACAGATACGCAGTATTTT
>TRBV20-1|TRBD2|.|TRBJ2-1
CSARDEREVHAEQFF
TGCAGTGCTAGAGATGAGCGGGAGGTGCATGCGGAGCAGTTCTTC
>TRBV20-1|.|many|TRBJ2-1
CSAREGGSKNEQFF
TGCAGTGCTAGAGAAGGTGGTAGTAAGAATGAGCAGTTCTTC
>TRBV20-1|.|.|TRBJ1-2
CSADNRRNGYTF
TGCAGTGCTGATAACAGGAGAAATGGCTACACCTTC
>TRBV27|TRBD2|many|TRBJ2-1
CASRPSGGANNEQFF
TGTGCCAGCAGGCCTAGCGGGGGGGCAAACAATGAGCAGTTCTTC
>TRBV20-1|TRBD1|many|TRBJ2-1
CSARDGGQRDHEQFF
TGCAGTGCTAGAGATGGGGGACAGAGAGATCATGAGCAGTTCTTC
>TRBV7-2|.|many|TRBJ1-2
CASSFQGMDYGYTF
TGTGCCAGCAGCTTTCAGGGGATGGACTATGGCTACACCTTC
>TRBV6-1|.|few|TRBJ1-1
CASSLRSQNTEAFF
TGTGCCAGCAGTCTTCGGTCCCAGAACACTGAAGCTTTCTTT
>TRBV7-9|TRBD1|once|TRBJ2-1
CASSPSTTGGFRNEQFF
TGTGCCAGCAGCCCATCCACGACAGGGGGTTTTCGAAATGAGCAGTTCTTC
>TRBV29-1|.|few|TRBJ2-5
CSVAFRRETQYF
TGCAGCGTCGCTTTCCGCCGAGAGACCCAGTACTTC
>TRBV5-1|TRBD1|many|TRBJ1-1
CASSVLGQGKLNTEAFF
TGCGCCAGCAGCGTCCTGGGACAGGGAAAACTTAACACTGAAGCTTTCTTT
>TRBV7-2|TRBD2|.|TRBJ2-3
CASSSGGMGSQYF
TGTGCCAGCAGCTCGGGGGGGATGGGTTCCCAGTATTTT
>TRBV6-1|TRBD2|.|TRBJ2-1
CASSPQPGGVAGPEEQFF
TGTGCCAGCAGTCCACAGCCCGGAGGGGTAGCGGGCCCCGAGGAGCAGTTCTTC
>TRBV2|TRBD2|.|TRBJ2-3
CASNQAGGADTQYF
TGTGCCAGCAATCAGGCGGGGGGCGCAGATACGCAGTATTTT
>TRBV12-3/TRBV12-4|.|few|TRBJ1-5
CASRPPPGVGQPQHF
TGTGCCAGCCGTCCCCCCCCAGGGGTGGGTCAGCCCCAGCATTTT
>TRBV19|.|.|TRBJ1-5
CASSSRPGEGNQPQHF
TGTGCCAGTAGTTCCCGTCCAGGGGAAGGCAATCAGCCCCAGCATTTT
>TRBV6-2/TRBV6-3|.|many|TRBJ2-3
CASSSFSTDTQYF
TGTGCCAGCAGTTCGTTTAGCACAGATACGCAGTATTTT
>TRBV6-5|.|.|TRBJ1-2
CASSYNPSGGYTF
TGTGCCAGCAGTTACAACCCATCAGGGGGCTACACCTTC
>TRBV6-1|.|few|TRBJ1-2
CASSESGSNYGYTF
TGTGCCAGCAGTGAAAGCGGATCTAACTATGGCTACACCTTC